The T cell receptor beta chain under discussion was sequenced for a study of T cell responses to AZD1222 COVID-19 vaccine. Comments on this clone: As yet, its antigen is unknown.

From germline, CDR1 is SQVTM and CDR2 ANQGSEA. The CDR3 spans 14 residues. Deletions cut 4 bases from V and 5 bases from J, with 17 bases between. Clones were sequenced by immunoSEQ multiplex PCR, and TCRdb holds only the in-frame ones, with some missing. The sample includes about 97,000 clones, approximately 91% of them seen just once. Study-wide points: Clonal diversity was possibly underestimated, and the donors were mostly white British, with more females. Across the whole spike, CD4 TCRs peaked at regions 160-218 and 743-854.

The sample was peripheral blood, taken on day 0 of AZD1222 vaccination. The receptor's source is an adult in good health. This sequence joins TRBV29-1 and TRBJ1-2; TRBD1 might be the D (6 bases). In DNA, the CDR3 is TGCAGCGTTGGCAAGGGGGAATCATGGTATGGCTACACCTTC. Its translation is CSVGKGESWYGYTF.